This T cell receptor beta chain originates from a study of beta chain features in type 1 diabetes. Germline lookup yields CDR1 MNHEY and CDR2 SVGAGI. The ends lost 6 bases at V and 7 bases at J; junction bases unmatched: 9. The CDR3 covers 14 residues. In its sample, this clone was seen a few times. Every bit of the isolated RNA underwent reverse transcription, so sequencing read expressed TCRB transcripts. Some clones are missing from TCRdb's copy, which holds only in-frame ones; the method was immunoSEQ multiplex PCR. Among hundreds of thousands of clones listed, about 9.3% were seen once. The source is a woman aged 18-29 years in good health. Sequencing was carried out using naive CD4+ T cells from blood. J is TRBJ1-2 and V is TRBV6-5, with 9 bases that match TRBD1. The CDR3 reads CASSPMDRGSGYTF. The CDR3, as DNA: TGTGCCAGCAGCCCGATGGACAGGGGAAGTGGCTACACCTTC.